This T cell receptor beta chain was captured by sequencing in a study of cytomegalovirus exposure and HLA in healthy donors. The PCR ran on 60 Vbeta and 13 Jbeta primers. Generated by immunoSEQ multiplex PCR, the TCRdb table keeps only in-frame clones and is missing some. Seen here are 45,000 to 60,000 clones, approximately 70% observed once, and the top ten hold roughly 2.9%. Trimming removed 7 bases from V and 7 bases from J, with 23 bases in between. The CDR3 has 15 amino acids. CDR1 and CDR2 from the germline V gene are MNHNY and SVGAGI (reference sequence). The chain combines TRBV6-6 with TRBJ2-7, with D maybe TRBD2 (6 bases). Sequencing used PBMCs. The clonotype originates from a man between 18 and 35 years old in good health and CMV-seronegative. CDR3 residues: CASTNWGDPRLEQYF. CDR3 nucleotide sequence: TGTGCCAGCACCAATTGGGGGGATCCAAGGTTGGAGCAGTACTTC.